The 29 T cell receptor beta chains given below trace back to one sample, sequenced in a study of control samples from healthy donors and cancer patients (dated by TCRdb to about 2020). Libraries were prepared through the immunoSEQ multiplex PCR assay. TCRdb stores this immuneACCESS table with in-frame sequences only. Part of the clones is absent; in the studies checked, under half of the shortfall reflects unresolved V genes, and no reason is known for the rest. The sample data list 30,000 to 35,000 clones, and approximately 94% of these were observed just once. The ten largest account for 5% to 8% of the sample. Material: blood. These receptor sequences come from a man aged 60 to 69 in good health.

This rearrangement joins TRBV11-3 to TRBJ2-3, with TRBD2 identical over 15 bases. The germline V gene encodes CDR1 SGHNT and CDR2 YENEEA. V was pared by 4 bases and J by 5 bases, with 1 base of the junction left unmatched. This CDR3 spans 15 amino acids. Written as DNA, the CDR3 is TGTGCCAGCAGCTCGGGACTAGCGGGGGGAGATACGCAGTATTTT. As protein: CASSSGLAGGDTQYF.

Here the CDR3 reads CSAPQNTEAFF. CDR3 DNA sequence: TGCAGTGCTCCACAGAACACTGAAGCTTTCTTT. V is TRBV20-1 and J is TRBJ1-1; the D is unclear. Germline V lookup: CDR1 DFQATT, CDR2 SNEGSKA (reference sequence). The CDR3 runs 11 residues. V was pared by 5 bases and J by 1 base, with 5 bases between.

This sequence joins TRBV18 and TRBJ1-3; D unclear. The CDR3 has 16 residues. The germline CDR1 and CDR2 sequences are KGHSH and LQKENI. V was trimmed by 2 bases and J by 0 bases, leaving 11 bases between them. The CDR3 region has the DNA TGTGCCAGCTCACCAACTGGGGTTGACTCTGGAAACACCATATATTTT. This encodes CASSPTGVDSGNTIYF. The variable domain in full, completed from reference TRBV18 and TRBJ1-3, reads NAGVMQNPRHLVRRRGQEARLRCSPMKGHSHVYWYRQLPEEGLKFMVYLQKENIIDESGMPKERFSAEFPKEGPSILRIQQVVRGDSAAYFCASSPTGVDSGNTIYFGEGSWLTVV.

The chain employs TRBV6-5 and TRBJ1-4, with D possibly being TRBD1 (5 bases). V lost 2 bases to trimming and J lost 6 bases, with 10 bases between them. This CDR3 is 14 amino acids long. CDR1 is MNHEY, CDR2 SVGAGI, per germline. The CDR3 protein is CASSYGGPDEKLFF. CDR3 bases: TGTGCCAGCAGTTACGGGGGACCCGATGAAAAACTGTTTTTT.

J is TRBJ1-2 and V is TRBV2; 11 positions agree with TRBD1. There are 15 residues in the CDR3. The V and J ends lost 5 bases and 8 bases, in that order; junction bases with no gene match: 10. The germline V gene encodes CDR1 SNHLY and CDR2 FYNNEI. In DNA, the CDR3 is TGTGCCAGCAGTCCATACTCCGGGACAGGGGGAGGCTACACCTTC. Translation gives CASSPYSGTGGGYTF.

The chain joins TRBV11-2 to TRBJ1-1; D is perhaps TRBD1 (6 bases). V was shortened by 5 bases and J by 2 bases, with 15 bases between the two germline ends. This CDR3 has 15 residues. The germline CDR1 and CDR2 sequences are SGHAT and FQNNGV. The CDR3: CASSITGTFNTEAFF. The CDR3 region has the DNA TGTGCCAGCAGCATAACAGGGACTTTTAACACTGAAGCTTTCTTT. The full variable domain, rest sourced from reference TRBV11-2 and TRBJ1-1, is EAGVAQSPRYKIIEKRQSVAFWCNPISGHATLYWYQQILGQGPKLLIQFQNNGVVDDSQLPKDRFSAERLKGVDSTLKIQPAKLEDSAVYLCASSITGTFNTEAFFGQGTRLTVV.

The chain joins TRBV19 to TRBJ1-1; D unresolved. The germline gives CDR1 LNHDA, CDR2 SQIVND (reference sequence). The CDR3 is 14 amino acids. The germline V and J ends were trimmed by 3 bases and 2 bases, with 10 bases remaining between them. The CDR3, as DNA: TGTGCCAGTAGTATGGGTCGGCTAAACACTGAAGCTTTCTTT. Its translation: CASSMGRLNTEAFF.

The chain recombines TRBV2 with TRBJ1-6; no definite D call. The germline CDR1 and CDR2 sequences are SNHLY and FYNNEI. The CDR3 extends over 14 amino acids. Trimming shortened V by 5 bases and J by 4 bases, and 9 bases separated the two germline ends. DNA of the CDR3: TGTGCCAGCAGTTCGCAGGTGTATAATTCACCCCTCCACTTT. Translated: CASSSQVYNSPLHF.

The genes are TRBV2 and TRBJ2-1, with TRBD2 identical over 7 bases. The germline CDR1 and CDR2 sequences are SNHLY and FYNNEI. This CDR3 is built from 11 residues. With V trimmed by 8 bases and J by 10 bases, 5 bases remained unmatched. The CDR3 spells CASGAGNEQFF. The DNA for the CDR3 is TGTGCCAGCGGAGCGGGGAACGAGCAGTTCTTC.

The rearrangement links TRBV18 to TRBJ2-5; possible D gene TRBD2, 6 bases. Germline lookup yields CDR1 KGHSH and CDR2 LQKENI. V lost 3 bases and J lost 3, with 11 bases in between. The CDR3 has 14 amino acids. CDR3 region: CASSPGGLEETQYF. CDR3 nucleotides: TGTGCCAGCTCACCCGGGGGACTGGAAGAGACCCAGTACTTC.

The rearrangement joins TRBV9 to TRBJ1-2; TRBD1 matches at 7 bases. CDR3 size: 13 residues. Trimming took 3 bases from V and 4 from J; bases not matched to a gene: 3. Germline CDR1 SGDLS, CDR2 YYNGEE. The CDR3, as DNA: TGTGCCAGCAGCGGTAACAGGGGCTATGGCTACACCTTC. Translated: CASSGNRGYGYTF.

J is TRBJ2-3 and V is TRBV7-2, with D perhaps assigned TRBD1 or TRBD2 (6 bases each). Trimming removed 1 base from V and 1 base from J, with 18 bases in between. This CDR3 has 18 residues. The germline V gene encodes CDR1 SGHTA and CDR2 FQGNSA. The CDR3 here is CASSLVIGGGSGTDTQYF. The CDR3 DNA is TGTGCCAGCAGCTTAGTGATAGGGGGAGGCTCGGGCACAGATACGCAGTATTTT.

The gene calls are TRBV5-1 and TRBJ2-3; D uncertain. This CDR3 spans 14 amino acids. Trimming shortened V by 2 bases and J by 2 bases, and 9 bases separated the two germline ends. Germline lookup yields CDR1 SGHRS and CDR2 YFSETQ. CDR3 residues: CASSLGHTTDTQYF. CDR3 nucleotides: TGCGCCAGCAGCTTAGGCCACACCACAGATACGCAGTATTTT.

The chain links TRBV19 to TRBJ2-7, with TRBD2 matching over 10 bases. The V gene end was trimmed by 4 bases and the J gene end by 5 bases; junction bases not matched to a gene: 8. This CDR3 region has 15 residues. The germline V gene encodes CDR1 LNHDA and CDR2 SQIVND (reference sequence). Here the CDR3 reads CASSSPGLAINEQYF. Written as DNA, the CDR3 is TGTGCCAGTAGTAGCCCGGGACTAGCGATAAACGAGCAGTACTTC.

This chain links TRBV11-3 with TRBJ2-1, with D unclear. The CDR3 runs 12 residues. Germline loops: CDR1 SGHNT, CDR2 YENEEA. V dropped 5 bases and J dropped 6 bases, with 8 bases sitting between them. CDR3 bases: TGTGCCAGCAGCCACCTTCGCAATGAGCAGTTCTTC. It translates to CASSHLRNEQFF.

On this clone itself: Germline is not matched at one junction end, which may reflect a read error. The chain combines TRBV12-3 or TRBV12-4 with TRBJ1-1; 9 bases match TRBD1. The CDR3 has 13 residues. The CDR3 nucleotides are TGTGCAAGCAGGTGGGGACAGGGAGCTGAAGCTTTCTTT. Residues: CASRWGQGAEAFF.

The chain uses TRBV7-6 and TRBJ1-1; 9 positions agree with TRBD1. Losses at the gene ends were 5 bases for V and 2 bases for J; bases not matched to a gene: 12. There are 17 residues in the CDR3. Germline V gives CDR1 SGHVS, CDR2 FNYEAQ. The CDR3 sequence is CASSPRTGEGKNTEAFF. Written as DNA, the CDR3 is TGTGCCAGCAGCCCACGGACAGGGGAAGGGAAAAACACTGAAGCTTTCTTT.

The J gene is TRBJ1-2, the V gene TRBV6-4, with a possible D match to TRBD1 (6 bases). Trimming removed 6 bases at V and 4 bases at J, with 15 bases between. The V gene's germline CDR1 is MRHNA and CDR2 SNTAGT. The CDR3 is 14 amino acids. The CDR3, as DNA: TGTGCCAGCAGCGCAGGGGCGGGAGTCTATGGCTACACCTTC. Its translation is CASSAGAGVYGYTF.

The CDR3 protein is CASSQLGGAEETQYF. Written as DNA, the CDR3 is TGTGCCAGCAGCCAGCTAGGGGGGGCGGAAGAGACCCAGTACTTC. The chain links TRBV7-2 to TRBJ2-5, with TRBD2 as a possible D gene (7 bases). Germline CDR1 is SGHTA and CDR2 is FQGNSA. Trimming stripped 5 bases from V and 3 bases from J, with 16 bases between. This CDR3 is built from 15 residues.

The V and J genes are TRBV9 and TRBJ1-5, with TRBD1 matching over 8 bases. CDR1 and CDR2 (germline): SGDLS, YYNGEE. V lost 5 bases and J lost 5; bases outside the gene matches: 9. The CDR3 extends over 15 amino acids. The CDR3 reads CASSRQGRWDQPQHF. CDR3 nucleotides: TGTGCCAGCAGTCGACAGGGGCGCTGGGATCAGCCCCAGCATTTT.

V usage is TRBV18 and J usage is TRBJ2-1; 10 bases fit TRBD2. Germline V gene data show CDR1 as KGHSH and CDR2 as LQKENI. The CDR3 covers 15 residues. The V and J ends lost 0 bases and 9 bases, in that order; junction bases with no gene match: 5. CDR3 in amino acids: CASSPPSGGASEQFF. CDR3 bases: TGTGCCAGCTCACCACCGAGCGGGGGGGCCTCTGAGCAGTTCTTC.

CDR3 amino acids: CASSDYSYRVGEQYF. Written as DNA, the CDR3 is TGCGCCAGCAGTGACTACTCATACAGGGTTGGCGAGCAGTACTTC. The V gene is TRBV10-1, the J gene TRBJ2-7; tentatively, D is TRBD1 (6 bases). CDR3 size: 15 residues. Germline CDR1 is WNHNN and CDR2 is SYGVQD (reference sequence). V was cut by 3 bases and J by 6 bases, with 18 bases left in between.

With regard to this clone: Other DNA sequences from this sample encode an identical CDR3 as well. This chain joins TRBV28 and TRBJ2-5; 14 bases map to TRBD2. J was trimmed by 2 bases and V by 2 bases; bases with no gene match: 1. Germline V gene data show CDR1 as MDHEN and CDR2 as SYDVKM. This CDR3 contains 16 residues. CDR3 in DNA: TGTGCCAGCAGTTTAGGACTAGCGGGGGGACAAGAGACCCAGTACTTC. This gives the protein CASSLGLAGGQETQYF.

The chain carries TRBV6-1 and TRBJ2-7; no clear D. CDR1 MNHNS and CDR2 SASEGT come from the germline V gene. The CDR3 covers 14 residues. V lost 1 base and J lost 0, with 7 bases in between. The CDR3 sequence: CASSEGAGSYEQYF. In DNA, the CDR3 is TGTGCCAGCAGTGAAGGGGCCGGCTCCTACGAGCAGTACTTC.

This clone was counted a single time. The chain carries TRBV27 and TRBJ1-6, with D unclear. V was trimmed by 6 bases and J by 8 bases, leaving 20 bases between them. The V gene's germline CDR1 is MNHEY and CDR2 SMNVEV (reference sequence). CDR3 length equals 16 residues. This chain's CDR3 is CASSPSGSTAYSPLHF. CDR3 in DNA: TGTGCCAGCAGCCCAAGTGGCAGCACGGCTTATTCACCCCTCCACTTT.

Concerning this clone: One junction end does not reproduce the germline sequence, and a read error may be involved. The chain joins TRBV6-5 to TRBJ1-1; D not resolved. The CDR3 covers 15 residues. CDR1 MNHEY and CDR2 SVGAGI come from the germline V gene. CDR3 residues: CASSTLHTLNAEAFF. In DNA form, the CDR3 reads TGTGCCAGCAGTACCCTCCATACCCTGAACGCTGAAGCTTTCTTT.

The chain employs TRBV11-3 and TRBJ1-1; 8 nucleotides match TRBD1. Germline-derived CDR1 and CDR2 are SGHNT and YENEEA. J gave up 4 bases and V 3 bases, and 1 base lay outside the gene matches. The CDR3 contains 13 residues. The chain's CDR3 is CASSFGQGTEAFF. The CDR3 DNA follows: TGTGCCAGCAGCTTTGGACAGGGCACTGAAGCTTTCTTT.

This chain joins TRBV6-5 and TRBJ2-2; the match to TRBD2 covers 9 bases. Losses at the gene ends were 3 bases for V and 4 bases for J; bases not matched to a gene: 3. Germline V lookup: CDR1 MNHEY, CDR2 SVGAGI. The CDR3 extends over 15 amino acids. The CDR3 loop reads CASSYKRGATGELFF. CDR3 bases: TGTGCCAGCAGTTATAAGCGGGGGGCCACCGGGGAGCTGTTTTTT.

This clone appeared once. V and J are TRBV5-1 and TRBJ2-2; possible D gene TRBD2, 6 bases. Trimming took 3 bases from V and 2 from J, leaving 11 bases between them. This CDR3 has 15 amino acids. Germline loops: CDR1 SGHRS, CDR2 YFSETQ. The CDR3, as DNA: TGCGCCAGCAGCTGGGGACTCGATAACACCGGGGAGCTGTTTTTT. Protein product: CASSWGLDNTGELFF.